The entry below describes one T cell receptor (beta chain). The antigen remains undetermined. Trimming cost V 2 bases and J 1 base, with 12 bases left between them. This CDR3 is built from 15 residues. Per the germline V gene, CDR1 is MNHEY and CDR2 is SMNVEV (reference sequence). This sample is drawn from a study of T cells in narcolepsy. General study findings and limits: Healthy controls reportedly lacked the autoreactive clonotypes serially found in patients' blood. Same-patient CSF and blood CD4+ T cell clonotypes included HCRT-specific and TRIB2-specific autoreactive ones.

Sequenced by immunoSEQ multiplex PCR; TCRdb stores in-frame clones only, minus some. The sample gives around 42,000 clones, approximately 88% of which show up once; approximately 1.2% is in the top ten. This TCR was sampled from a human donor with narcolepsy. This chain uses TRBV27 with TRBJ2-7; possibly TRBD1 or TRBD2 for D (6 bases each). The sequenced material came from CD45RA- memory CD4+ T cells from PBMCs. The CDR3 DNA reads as TGTGCCAGCAGTTTACGAGGGGGGTCTTCCTACGAGCAGTACTTC. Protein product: CASSLRGGSSYEQYF.